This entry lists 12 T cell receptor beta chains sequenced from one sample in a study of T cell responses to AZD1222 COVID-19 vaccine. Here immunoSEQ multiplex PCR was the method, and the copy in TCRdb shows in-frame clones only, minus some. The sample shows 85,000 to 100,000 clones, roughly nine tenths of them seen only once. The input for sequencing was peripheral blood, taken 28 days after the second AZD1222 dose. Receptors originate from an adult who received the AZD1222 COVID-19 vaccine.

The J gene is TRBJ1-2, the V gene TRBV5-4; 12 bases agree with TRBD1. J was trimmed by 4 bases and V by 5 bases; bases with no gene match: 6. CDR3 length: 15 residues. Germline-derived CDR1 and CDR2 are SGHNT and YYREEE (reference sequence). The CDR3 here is CASSRGTGGGYGYTF. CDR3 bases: TGTGCCAGCAGTCGCGGGACAGGGGGCGGCTATGGCTACACCTTC.

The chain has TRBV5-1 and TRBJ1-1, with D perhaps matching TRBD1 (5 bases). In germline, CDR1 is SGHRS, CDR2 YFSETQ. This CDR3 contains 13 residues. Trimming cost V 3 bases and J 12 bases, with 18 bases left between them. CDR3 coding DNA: TGCGCCAGCAGCTCCGGGACCGGCGGTGGGACTTTCTTT. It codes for CASSSGTGGGTFF.

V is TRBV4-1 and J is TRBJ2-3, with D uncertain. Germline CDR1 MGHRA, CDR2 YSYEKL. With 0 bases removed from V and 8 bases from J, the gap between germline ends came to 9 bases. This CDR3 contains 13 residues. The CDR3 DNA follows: TGCGCCAGCAGCCAAGATCCAACTTCTACGCAGTATTTT. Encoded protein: CASSQDPTSTQYF.

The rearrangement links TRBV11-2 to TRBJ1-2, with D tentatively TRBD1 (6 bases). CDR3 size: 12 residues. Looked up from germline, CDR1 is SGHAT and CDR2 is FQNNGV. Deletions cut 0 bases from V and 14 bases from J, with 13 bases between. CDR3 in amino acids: CASSLEAGAATF. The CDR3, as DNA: TGTGCCAGCAGCTTAGAAGCAGGGGCCGCAACCTTC.

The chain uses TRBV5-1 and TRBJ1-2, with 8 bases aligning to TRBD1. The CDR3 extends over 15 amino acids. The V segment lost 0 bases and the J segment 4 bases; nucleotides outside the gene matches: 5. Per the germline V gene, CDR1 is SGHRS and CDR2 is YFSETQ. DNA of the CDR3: TGCGCCAGCAGCTTGGATCTCGGGACAGGCTATGGCTACACCTTC. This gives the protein CASSLDLGTGYGYTF.

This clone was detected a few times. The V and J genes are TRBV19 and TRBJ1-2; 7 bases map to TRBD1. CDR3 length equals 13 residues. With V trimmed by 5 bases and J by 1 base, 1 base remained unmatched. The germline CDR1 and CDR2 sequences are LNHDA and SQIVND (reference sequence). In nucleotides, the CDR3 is TGTGCCAGTAGTCGGGACAGTAACTATGGCTACACCTTC. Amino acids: CASSRDSNYGYTF.

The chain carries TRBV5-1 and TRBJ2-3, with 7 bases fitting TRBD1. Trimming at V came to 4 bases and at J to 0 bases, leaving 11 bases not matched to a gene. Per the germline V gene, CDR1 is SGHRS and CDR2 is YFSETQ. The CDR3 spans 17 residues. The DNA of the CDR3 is TGCGCCAGCAGCGACCCGGGACAGTCGACAAGCACAGATACGCAGTATTTT. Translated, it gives CASSDPGQSTSTDTQYF.

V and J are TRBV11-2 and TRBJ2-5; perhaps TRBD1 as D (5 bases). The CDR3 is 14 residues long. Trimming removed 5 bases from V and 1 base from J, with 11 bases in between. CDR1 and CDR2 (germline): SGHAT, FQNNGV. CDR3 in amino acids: CASSQFDSQETQYF. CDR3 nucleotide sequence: TGTGCCAGCAGCCAATTCGACAGCCAAGAGACCCAGTACTTC.

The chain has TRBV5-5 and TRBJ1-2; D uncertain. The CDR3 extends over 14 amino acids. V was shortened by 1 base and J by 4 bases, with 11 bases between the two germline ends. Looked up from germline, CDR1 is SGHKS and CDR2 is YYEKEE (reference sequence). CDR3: CASSLSTGSYGYTF. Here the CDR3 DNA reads TGTGCCAGCAGCTTGAGCACGGGCTCCTATGGCTACACCTTC.

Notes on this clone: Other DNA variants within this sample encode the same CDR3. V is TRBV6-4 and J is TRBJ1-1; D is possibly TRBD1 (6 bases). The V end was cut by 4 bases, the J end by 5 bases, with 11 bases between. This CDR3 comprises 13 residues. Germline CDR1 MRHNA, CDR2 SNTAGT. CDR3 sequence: CASSAGARTEAFF. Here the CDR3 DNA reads TGTGCCAGCAGTGCAGGGGCGCGGACTGAAGCTTTCTTT.

CDR3 region: CASSSRTGTNTGELFF. Here the CDR3 DNA reads TGTGCCAGCAGTTCCCGGACAGGGACGAACACCGGGGAGCTGTTTTTT. This chain links TRBV6-5 with TRBJ2-2; 8 nucleotides agree with TRBD1. The CDR3 sequence is 16 residues long. V was clipped by 4 bases and J by 0 bases; unmatched bases: 4. CDR1 and CDR2 (germline): MNHEY, SVGAGI.

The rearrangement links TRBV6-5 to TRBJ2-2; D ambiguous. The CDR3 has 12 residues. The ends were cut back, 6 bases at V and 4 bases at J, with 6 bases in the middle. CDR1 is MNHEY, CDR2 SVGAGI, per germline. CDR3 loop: CASREITGELFF. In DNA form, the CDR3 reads TGTGCCAGCAGGGAGATCACCGGGGAGCTGTTTTTT.